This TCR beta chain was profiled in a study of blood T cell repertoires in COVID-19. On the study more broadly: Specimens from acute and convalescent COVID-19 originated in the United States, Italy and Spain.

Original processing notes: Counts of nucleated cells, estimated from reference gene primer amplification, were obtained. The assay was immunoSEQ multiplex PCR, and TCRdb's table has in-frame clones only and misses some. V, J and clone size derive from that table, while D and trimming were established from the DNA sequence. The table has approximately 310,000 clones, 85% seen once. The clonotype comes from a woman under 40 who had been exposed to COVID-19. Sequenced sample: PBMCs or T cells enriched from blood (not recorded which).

DNA of the CDR3: TGTGCCACCGCCATTTTTTCAGGGGGCACCTACGAGCAGTACTTC. Translated: CATAIFSGGTYEQYF. The chain couples TRBV28 to TRBJ2-7; TRBD1 matches 8 bases. Germline CDR1 is MDHEN and CDR2 is SYDVKM. The J segment lost 2 bases and the V segment lost 10 bases, leaving 13 bases of the junction unmatched. The CDR3 sequence is 15 residues long.